This T cell receptor beta chain was recovered during a study of cytomegalovirus exposure and HLA in healthy donors. Across the study: The approximately 130 validation repertoires and the 666 first-cohort repertoires shared a platform, a later analysis reported. The study's findings and limits: Most observed TCR sequences were rare, whereas some public TCRs were detected in many donors.

Assay: immunoSEQ multiplex PCR; the TCRdb copy retains only in-frame clones and omits some. The sample has almost 70,000 clones; roughly 95% are singletons. Germline CDR1 and CDR2: SGHAT and FQNNGV. The CDR3 consists of 14 residues. The donors were members of the validation cohort comprising about 130 subjects, separate from the roughly 670-subject first cohort. On this clone itself: Its antigen is still unknown. One end of the junction varies from germline; a read error may be responsible.

This chain uses TRBV11-2 with TRBJ2-7, with 10 bases lining up with TRBD1. Sequenced material: PBMCs. The clonotype originates from a woman in her late teens or twenties in good health and CMV-seropositive. The CDR3 DNA sequence: TGTGCCAGCAGCCTAGACAGGGGGCTCAACGAGCAGTACTTC. Protein: CASSLDRGLNEQYF.